Below are 21 T cell receptor beta chains sequenced from a single sample in a study of blood T cell repertoires in COVID-19. The method was immunoSEQ multiplex PCR; TCRdb's version includes in-frame clones alone and lacks a portion of them. This sample has approximately 41,000 clones, with roughly four fifths found just once. The sample consisted of peripheral blood. The origin of the receptors is an elderly woman with acute or convalescent COVID-19.

The chain is built from TRBV2 and TRBJ1-5; weak D call: TRBD1 (5 bases). The CDR3 loop spans 15 amino acids. CDR1 is SNHLY and CDR2 is FYNNEI in the germline V gene. Trimming took off 7 bases at V and 0 bases at J, with 13 bases between the two ends. The CDR3 region is CASTPTGNSNQPQHF. As DNA, the CDR3 is TGTGCCAGCACCCCTACAGGTAATAGCAATCAGCCCCAGCATTTT.

The J gene is TRBJ1-3, the V gene TRBV3-1 (or the pseudogene TRBV3-2); D is unclear. The germline V gene encodes CDR1 LGHDT and CDR2 YNNKEL (reference sequence). V lost 0 bases to trimming and J lost 3 bases, with 6 bases between them. The CDR3 is 14 amino acids. CDR3 residues: CASSQDNGGNTIYF. The CDR3 coding sequence is TGTGCCAGCAGCCAAGATAACGGTGGAAACACCATATATTTT.

J is TRBJ2-7 and V is TRBV3-1 (or the pseudogene TRBV3-2); tentatively, D is TRBD2 (6 bases). The ends were cut back, 4 bases at V and 2 bases at J, with 15 bases in the middle. Germline-derived CDR1 and CDR2 are LGHDT and YNNKEL (reference sequence). The CDR3 totals 15 residues. The CDR3 loop is CASSRSETRAYEQYF. The CDR3 DNA sequence: TGTGCCAGCAGCCGGTCCGAGACTAGGGCCTACGAGCAGTACTTC.

The chain has TRBV11-1 and TRBJ2-3, with D hard to call. CDR3 length equals 13 residues. Trimming removed 5 bases from V and 3 bases from J, with 9 bases in between. Looked up from germline, CDR1 is SGHAT and CDR2 is FQDESV (reference sequence). DNA for the CDR3: TGTGCCAGCAGCGGGCACACAACAGATACGCAGTATTTT. This gives the protein CASSGHTTDTQYF.

The chain employs TRBV5-8 and TRBJ1-1; tentatively, D is TRBD1 (5 bases). This CDR3 is 14 amino acids long. The V end lost 0 bases, the J end lost 4 bases, and 10 bases lay between the germline ends. Germline V CDR1 and CDR2: SGHTS, YDEGEE. CDR3 bases: TGTGCCAGCAGCTTGGCCGGGGGTAGCACTGAAGCTTTCTTT. Its translation: CASSLAGGSTEAFF.

The chain combines TRBV7-2 with TRBJ2-5; 7 nucleotides agree with TRBD1. The V gene's germline CDR1 is SGHTA and CDR2 FQGNSA. J was trimmed by 1 base and V by 2 bases; bases with no gene match: 4. This CDR3 has 15 amino acids. The CDR3 here is CASSLQGETQETQYF. The CDR3, as DNA: TGTGCCAGCAGCTTACAGGGGGAGACCCAAGAGACCCAGTACTTC.

The chain uses TRBV30 and TRBJ1-1, with D maybe TRBD1 (5 bases). From germline, CDR1 is GTSNPN and CDR2 SVGIG (reference sequence). The CDR3 length is 12 residues. Trimming cost V 8 bases and J 2 bases, with 12 bases left between them. The CDR3 spells CAGGEGNTEAFF. The CDR3 DNA sequence: TGTGCCGGGGGTGAGGGAAACACTGAAGCTTTCTTT.

The rearrangement uses TRBV18 and TRBJ1-5; unclear D gene. Germline CDR1 KGHSH, CDR2 LQKENI. Trimming pared 3 bases from V and 7 bases from J, leaving 13 bases between. The length of the CDR3 is 14 residues. This chain's CDR3 is CASSPPTTSQPQHF. In DNA, the CDR3 is TGTGCCAGCTCACCTCCAACGACAAGCCAGCCCCAGCATTTT.

V is TRBV6-5 and J is TRBJ1-1; TRBD1 matches at 7 bases. The CDR3 totals 12 residues. Germline loops: CDR1 MNHEY, CDR2 SVGAGI. Unmatched junction bases numbered 4, after V lost 4 bases and J lost 8 bases. The CDR3 sequence: CASSFTGAEAFF. The CDR3, as DNA: TGTGCCAGCAGTTTTACAGGGGCCGAAGCTTTCTTT.

This sequence joins TRBV15 and TRBJ1-6; 7 bases are shared with TRBD1. The CDR3 loop spans 15 amino acids. With V trimmed by 0 bases and J by 5 bases, 1 base remained unmatched. CDR1 is LNHNV and CDR2 is YYDKDF in the germline V gene (reference sequence). This CDR3 reads CATSREGTDNSPLHF. CDR3 sequence (DNA): TGTGCCACCAGCAGAGAGGGGACAGATAATTCACCCCTCCACTTT. The variable domain in full, completed from reference TRBV15 and TRBJ1-6, reads DAMVIQNPRYQVTQFGKPVTLSCSQTLNHNVMYWYQQKSSQAPKLLFHYYDKDFNNEADTPDNFQSRRPNTSFCFLDIRSPGLGDTAMYLCATSREGTDNSPLHFGNGTRLTVT.

The V call is TRBV3-1 (or the pseudogene TRBV3-2), the J call TRBJ2-5, with D unclear. The CDR3 contains 12 residues. Germline values: CDR1 LGHDT, CDR2 YNNKEL (reference sequence). Trimming stripped 4 bases from V and 1 base from J, with 4 bases between. The CDR3 DNA is TGTGCCAGCAGCCTATCCCAAGAGACCCAGTACTTC. Its translation is CASSLSQETQYF.

This clone was observed a single time. V gene TRBV7-9 combines with J gene TRBJ1-4, with TRBD1 as a possible D gene (5 bases). The V gene lost 4 bases and the J gene lost 7 bases, with 13 bases spanning the gap. This CDR3 has 14 residues. CDR1 is SEHNR and CDR2 is FQNEAQ in the germline V gene (reference sequence). CDR3: CASSWGGRGEKLFF. Written as DNA, the CDR3 is TGTGCCAGCAGCTGGGGAGGAAGGGGTGAAAAACTGTTTTTT.

This chain connects TRBV10-3 to TRBJ2-5, with TRBD2 matching over 10 bases. CDR1 is ENHRY, CDR2 SYGVKD, per germline. Trimming removed 2 bases from V and 2 bases from J; junction bases left unmatched: 2. There are 15 residues in the CDR3. CDR3 nucleotide sequence: TGTGCCATCAGTGAGACTAGCGGGGATCAAGAGACCCAGTACTTC. It is translated as CAISETSGDQETQYF.

The chain has TRBV24-1 and TRBJ2-1; 11 bases are a match to TRBD2. Germline CDR1 KGHDR, CDR2 SFDVKD. This CDR3 has 18 residues. V lost 2 bases to trimming and J lost 4 bases; unmatched junction nucleotides: 9. The CDR3 sequence is CATSDWGASGGKYNEQFF. The CDR3 DNA reads TGTGCCACCAGTGATTGGGGGGCTAGCGGGGGGAAGTACAATGAGCAGTTCTTC.

The chain employs TRBV2 and TRBJ1-3; TRBD1 agrees at 8 bases. Trimming took 6 bases from V and 0 from J; bases not matched to a gene: 4. This CDR3 is 15 amino acids long. Germline V gene data show CDR1 as SNHLY and CDR2 as FYNNEI. CDR3 nucleotide sequence: TGTGCCAGCAGCCGGGACAGGACCTCTGGAAACACCATATATTTT. Its translation: CASSRDRTSGNTIYF.

The chain joins TRBV9 to TRBJ1-2, with a weak D call TRBD1 (5 bases). This CDR3 has 14 residues. CDR1 is SGDLS and CDR2 is YYNGEE in the germline V gene. V shed 2 bases and J shed 4 bases, with 12 bases lying between them. The CDR3 nucleotides read TGTGCCAGCAGCGTTCCCCGCAGGGTCTATGGCTACACCTTC. Translation gives CASSVPRRVYGYTF.

This chain uses TRBV3-1 (or the pseudogene TRBV3-2) with TRBJ2-1, with 10 positions matching TRBD2. The V gene's germline CDR1 is LGHDT and CDR2 YNNKEL (reference sequence). CDR3 size: 19 residues. V lost 4 bases and J lost 0; bases outside the gene matches: 12. The CDR3 DNA follows: TGTGCCAGCAGCCCCCTCCTAGCGGGGGCGGCAAGCTCCTACAATGAGCAGTTCTTC. It translates to CASSPLLAGAASSYNEQFF.

The chain has TRBV7-2 and TRBJ2-7; D is unclear. From germline, CDR1 is SGHTA and CDR2 FQGNSA. The CDR3 sequence is 14 residues long. Trimming cost V 2 bases and J 3 bases, with 11 bases left between them. The CDR3 loop reads CASSLLTVSYEQYF. The CDR3 DNA sequence: TGTGCCAGCAGCTTATTGACTGTCAGCTACGAGCAGTACTTC.

V is TRBV5-5 and J is TRBJ1-2, with TRBD1 matching over 7 bases. The germline V gene has CDR1 SGHKS and CDR2 YYEKEE (reference sequence). J gave up 7 bases and V 0 bases, and 6 bases lay outside the gene matches. CDR3 size: 14 residues. CDR3 nucleotides: TGTGCCAGCAGCTTGGCCGGCGCAGGGGGTGGCTACACCTTC. Amino acid sequence: CASSLAGAGGGYTF.

Written as DNA, the CDR3 is TGTGCCAGCAGCCAAACCGGACAGGGGCTAAGGAAACTGTTTTTT. Protein sequence: CASSQTGQGLRKLFF. The chain recombines TRBV4-2 with TRBJ1-4, with 9 positions matching TRBD1. Trimming at V came to 2 bases and at J to 11 bases, leaving 9 bases not matched to a gene. Germline loops: CDR1 LGHNA, CDR2 YNFKEQ. The CDR3 is 15 amino acids.

The chain employs TRBV7-9 and TRBJ2-2; the match to TRBD1 covers 10 bases. Germline trimming cut 6 bases from V and 5 bases from J; bases unmatched to any gene: 6. The CDR3 is 15 amino acids. CDR1 is SEHNR and CDR2 is FQNEAQ in the germline V gene (reference sequence). As DNA, the CDR3 is TGTGCCAGCAGACCCGGGACAGGGGAAACCGGGGAGCTGTTTTTT. Translating it yields CASRPGTGETGELFF.